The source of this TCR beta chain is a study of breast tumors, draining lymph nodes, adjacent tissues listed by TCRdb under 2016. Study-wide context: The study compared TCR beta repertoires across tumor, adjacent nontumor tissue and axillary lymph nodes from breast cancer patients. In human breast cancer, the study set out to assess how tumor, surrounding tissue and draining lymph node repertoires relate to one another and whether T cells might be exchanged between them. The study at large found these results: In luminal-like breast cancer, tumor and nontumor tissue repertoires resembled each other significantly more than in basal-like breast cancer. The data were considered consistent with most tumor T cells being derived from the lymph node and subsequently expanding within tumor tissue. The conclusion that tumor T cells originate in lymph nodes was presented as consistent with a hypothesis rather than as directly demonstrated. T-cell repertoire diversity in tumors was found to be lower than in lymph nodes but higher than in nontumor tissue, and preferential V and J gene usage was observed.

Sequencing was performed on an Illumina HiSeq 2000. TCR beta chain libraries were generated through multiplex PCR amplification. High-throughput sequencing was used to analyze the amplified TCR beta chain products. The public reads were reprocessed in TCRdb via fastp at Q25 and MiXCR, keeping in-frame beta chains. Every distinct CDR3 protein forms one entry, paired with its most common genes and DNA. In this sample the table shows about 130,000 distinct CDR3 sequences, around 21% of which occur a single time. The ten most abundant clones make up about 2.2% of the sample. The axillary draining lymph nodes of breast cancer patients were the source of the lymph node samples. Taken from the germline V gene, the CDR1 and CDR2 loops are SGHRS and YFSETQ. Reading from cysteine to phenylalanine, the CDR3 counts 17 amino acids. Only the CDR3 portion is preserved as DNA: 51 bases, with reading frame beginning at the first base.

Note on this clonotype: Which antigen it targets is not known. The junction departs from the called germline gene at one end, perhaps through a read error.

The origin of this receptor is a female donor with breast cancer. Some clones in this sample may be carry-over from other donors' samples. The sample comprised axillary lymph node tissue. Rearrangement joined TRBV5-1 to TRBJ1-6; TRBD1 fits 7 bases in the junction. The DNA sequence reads TGCGCCAGCAGCTTAGGACAGGCTCACCTTTATAATTCACTCCTCCGCTTT. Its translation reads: CASSLGQAHLYNSLLRF.